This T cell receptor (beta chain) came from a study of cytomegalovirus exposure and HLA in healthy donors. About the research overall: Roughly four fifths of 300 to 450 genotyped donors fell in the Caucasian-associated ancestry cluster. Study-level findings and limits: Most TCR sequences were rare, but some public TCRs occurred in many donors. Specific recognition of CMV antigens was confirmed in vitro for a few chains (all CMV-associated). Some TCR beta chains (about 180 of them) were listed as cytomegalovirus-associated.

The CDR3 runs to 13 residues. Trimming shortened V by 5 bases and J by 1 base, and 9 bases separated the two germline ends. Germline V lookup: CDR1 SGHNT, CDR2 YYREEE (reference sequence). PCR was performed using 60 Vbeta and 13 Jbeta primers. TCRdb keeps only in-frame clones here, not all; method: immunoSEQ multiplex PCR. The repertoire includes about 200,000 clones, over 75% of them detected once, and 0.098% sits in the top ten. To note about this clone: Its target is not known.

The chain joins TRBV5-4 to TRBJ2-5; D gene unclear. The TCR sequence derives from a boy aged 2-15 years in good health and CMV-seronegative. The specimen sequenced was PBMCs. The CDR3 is CASREQIQETQYF. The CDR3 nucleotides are TGTGCCAGCAGAGAACAGATCCAAGAGACCCAGTACTTC.